Listed below are T cell receptor beta chains from one sample, sequenced in a study of cytomegalovirus exposure and HLA in healthy donors. Only in-frame clones appear in the TCRdb table, and some are missing; sequencing was by immunoSEQ multiplex PCR. The repertoire has about 60,000 clones, more than 90% of them found once; the top ten carry approximately 0.95%. The sample taken for sequencing was PBMCs. The origin of the receptors is a young man in good health and CMV-seronegative. Each CDR3 is given with its conserved first and last residue. A D gene is named only where the DNA matches it firmly.

>TRBV10-3|TRBJ1-1|.
TGTGCACCCTGTTATAGGAGCGGGGATACTGAAGCTTTCTTT
CAPCYRSGDTEAFF
>TRBV10-3|TRBJ1-5|.
TGTGCCATCAGTGAGGTCCAGGTGATCAGCAATCAGCCCCAGCATTTT
CAISEVQVISNQPQHF
>TRBV7-2|TRBJ1-1|.
TGTGCCAGCAGCCCCAGATTCGTGAACACTGAAGCTTTCTTT
CASSPRFVNTEAFF
>TRBV11-2|TRBJ2-1|.
TGTGCCAGCAGCCAGGGACTTTACAATGAGCAGTTCTTC
CASSQGLYNEQFF
>TRBV13|TRBJ2-5|TRBD2
TGTGCCAGCAGCTTCCGGACTAGCGGGAGTTTAGAGACCCAGTACTTC
CASSFRTSGSLETQYF
>TRBV6-1|TRBJ2-7|.
TGTGCCAGCAGTGAAGGCCAGGTGATAGCCTACGAGCAGTACTTC
CASSEGQVIAYEQYF
>TRBV2|TRBJ2-7|TRBD2
TGTGCCAGCATGCCTAGCGGGAGATACCGGTACTTC
CASMPSGRYRYF
>TRBV28|TRBJ2-2|.
TGTGCCAGCGGGCCTGGAACAGTAGATTCCACCGGGGAGCTGTTTTTT
CASGPGTVDSTGELFF
>TRBV30|TRBJ2-3|.
TGTGCCTGGAGTGTACTCCGGGTTACGCAGTATTTT
CAWSVLRVTQYF
>TRBV6-5|TRBJ1-1|TRBD1
TGTGCCAGCAGTATTGGACAGGGGACAGAAGCTTTCTTT
CASSIGQGTEAFF
>TRBV7-2|TRBJ1-3|TRBD1
TGTGCCAGCAGCCCAGGCAGGGGGCAGTATCCTGGAAACACCATATATTTT
CASSPGRGQYPGNTIYF
>TRBV4-3|TRBJ2-7|.
TGCGCCAGCAGCGACGGGGGACAGCGCTACGAGCAGTACTTC
CASSDGGQRYEQYF
>TRBV2|TRBJ2-7|.
TGTGCCAGCAGTGAATCTGTAGACAGGACTGTCTACGAGCAGTACTTC
CASSESVDRTVYEQYF
>TRBV30|TRBJ1-4|TRBD1
TGTGCCTGGAGTACCTCAGGGACAGGAAGAGAAAAACTGTTTTTT
CAWSTSGTGREKLFF
>TRBV2|TRBJ1-1|.
TGTGCCAGCAGTTTGGCCCTGAACACTGAAGCTTTCTTT
CASSLALNTEAFF
>TRBV15|TRBJ2-3|.
TGTGCCACCAGCAGGGTTATGGGGGAGGCAGATACGCAGTATTTT
CATSRVMGEADTQYF
>TRBV4-1|TRBJ2-5|.
TGCGCCAGCAGCCTTCTGACTGAACAAGAGACCCAGTACTTC
CASSLLTEQETQYF
>TRBV10-3|TRBJ1-1|TRBD1
TGTGCCATTTGGACAGGGGGGAACACTGAAGCTTTCTTT
CAIWTGGNTEAFF
>TRBV28|TRBJ2-3|TRBD2
TGTGCCAGCAGTTCCGGCGGGAGGGGTGGAGATACGCAGTATTTT
CASSSGGRGGDTQYF
>TRBV30|TRBJ2-6|.
TGTGCCTGGGAAGCGGGCTCTGGGGCCAACGTCCTGACTTTC
CAWEAGSGANVLTF
>TRBV2|TRBJ1-3|.
TGTGCCAGCAGCCCTCCAATGACGTTCGGCCGGAGCTCTGGAAACACCATATATTTT
CASSPPMTFGRSSGNTIYF
>TRBV28|TRBJ1-2|.
TGTGCCAGCAGTTTGACAGTTAACTATGGCTACACCTTC
CASSLTVNYGYTF